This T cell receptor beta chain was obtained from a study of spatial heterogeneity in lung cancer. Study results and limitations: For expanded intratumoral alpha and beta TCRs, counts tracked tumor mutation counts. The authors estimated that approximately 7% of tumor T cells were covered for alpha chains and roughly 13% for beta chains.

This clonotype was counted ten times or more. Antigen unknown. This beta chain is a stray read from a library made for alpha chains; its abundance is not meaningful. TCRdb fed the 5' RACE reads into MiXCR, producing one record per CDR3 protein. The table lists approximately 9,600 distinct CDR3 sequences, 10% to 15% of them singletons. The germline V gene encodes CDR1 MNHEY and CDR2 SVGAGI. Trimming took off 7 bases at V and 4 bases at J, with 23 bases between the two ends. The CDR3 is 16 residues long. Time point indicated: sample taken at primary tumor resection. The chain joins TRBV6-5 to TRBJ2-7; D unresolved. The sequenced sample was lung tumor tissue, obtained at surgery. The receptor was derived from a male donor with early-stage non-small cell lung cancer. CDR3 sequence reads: CASTRKAASGPYEQYF. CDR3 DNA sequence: TGTGCCAGCACCCGAAAGGCCGCCTCAGGCCCGTACGAGCAGTACTTC.